These 2 T cell receptor beta chains were sequenced from one sample in a study of molecular identifiers for immune sequencing clone quantification. TCRdb re-derived calls from the PCR reads in MiXCR, one entry per CDR3 protein. The sample contains about 320,000 distinct CDR3 sequences, about a quarter of which appear only once. Sequenced sample: naive CD8+ T cells from blood, with Jurkat cell RNA spiked in. This sample's subset: FACS-sorted CD8+CD4-CCR7+CD45RA+ naive T cells. These receptors all come from a human donor in good health. Some libraries in this study had Jurkat cell RNA spiked in.

This clonotype has a count of ten or more. The V call is TRBV7-9, the J call TRBJ2-7; 11 nucleotides align to TRBD1. Germline values: CDR1 SEHNR, CDR2 FQNEAQ (reference sequence). The ends lost 3 bases at V and 7 bases at J; junction bases unmatched: 11. The CDR3 is 16 residues long. This CDR3 reads CASSFPGQGGRREQYF. The DNA of the CDR3 is TGTGCCAGCAGCTTTCCGGGACAGGGGGGACGCCGGGAGCAGTACTTC.

This chain joins TRBV7-2 and TRBJ2-5; 9 bases line up with TRBD2. Trimming at V came to 8 bases and at J to 5 bases, leaving 6 bases not matched to a gene. The CDR3 covers 13 residues. Germline V gives CDR1 SGHTA, CDR2 FQGNSA. The CDR3 region is CASGYLAGETQYF. Here the CDR3 DNA reads TGTGCCAGCGGCTATCTAGCGGGGGAGACCCAGTACTTC.